What follows are 30 T cell receptor beta chains derived from one specimen sequenced in a study of Graves' ophthalmopathy and Graves' hyperthyroidism. Amplification of the TCR beta CDR3 regions used RNA transcripts (as template). An initial RT-PCR round employing HTBI primers preceded a second-round multiplex PCR. One entry per CDR3 protein, called by TCRdb with MiXCR from the multiplex PCR reads. The table lists approximately 500,000 distinct CDR3 sequences, around 14% of them singletons, with over 7.5% in the top ten. The sample taken for sequencing was blood. All receptors come from a woman aged 30 to 39 with Graves' ophthalmopathy.

This clonotype was counted ten times or more. CDR3 DNA sequence: TGTGCCAGCAGTCCATCGGGGGGAAGTGGGGCCAACGTCCTGACTTTC. This codes for CASSPSGGSGANVLTF. V and J are TRBV28 and TRBJ2-6; TRBD2 agrees at 7 bases. From germline, CDR1 is MDHEN and CDR2 SYDVKM. The CDR3 has 16 amino acids. The trim removed 5 bases at V and 3 bases at J, leaving 7 bases unmatched. Looking up the rest from reference TRBV28 and TRBJ2-6 gives the full variable domain: DVKVTQSSRYLVKRTGEKVFLECVQDMDHENMFWYRQDPGLGLRLIYFSYDVKMKEKGDIPEGYSVSREKKERFSLILESASTNQTSMYLCASSPSGGSGANVLTFGAGSRLTVL.

This clonotype was counted ten times or more. The chain couples TRBV7-9 to TRBJ1-1; the D gene is possibly TRBD1 (6 bases). V dropped 5 bases and J dropped 1 base, with 11 bases sitting between them. Germline CDR1 reads SEHNR; CDR2 reads FQNEAQ (reference sequence). This CDR3 region has 14 residues. CDR3 sequence (DNA): TGTGCCAGCAGCCCGGGGGGCAAGAACACTGAAGCTTTCTTT. The encoded protein is CASSPGGKNTEAFF.

This clonotype was counted at least ten times. V gene TRBV27 combines with J gene TRBJ1-5; 8 bases agree with TRBD1. Germline V CDR1 and CDR2: MNHEY, SMNVEV (reference sequence). This CDR3 spans 17 amino acids. Trimming at V came to 5 bases and at J to 1 base, leaving 10 bases not matched to a gene. This chain's CDR3 is CASSGTGRPSSNQPQHF. CDR3 coding DNA: TGTGCCAGCAGTGGGACAGGTCGGCCGTCCAGCAATCAGCCCCAGCATTTT.

The chain uses TRBV29-1 and TRBJ2-7; D not certain. The germline V gene encodes CDR1 SQVTM and CDR2 ANQGSEA. Trimming took 4 bases from V and 7 from J, leaving 2 bases between them. There are 8 residues in the CDR3. The CDR3 sequence is CSVGEQYF. The CDR3 DNA is TGCAGCGTTGGTGAGCAGTACTTC.

This clonotype turned up a few times. The rearrangement joins TRBV2 to TRBJ2-7; D remains ambiguous. From germline, CDR1 is SNHLY and CDR2 FYNNEI. The CDR3 runs 13 residues. Between the trimmed V and J ends, which lost 5 bases and 7 bases, there was a span of 15 bases. The CDR3 bases are TGTGCCAGCAGTTGGCTACCTTTGGGGGAGCAGTACTTC. This translates into CASSWLPLGEQYF.

The sample holds many counts of this clonotype. CDR3 protein: CSARGTRDGYTF. The CDR3 DNA reads as TGCAGTGCTAGAGGGACGAGGGATGGCTACACCTTC. The chain carries TRBV20-1 and TRBJ1-2, with D hard to call. Trimming took off 1 base at V and 6 bases at J, with 9 bases between the two ends. The CDR3 runs to 12 residues. Germline-derived CDR1 and CDR2 are DFQATT and SNEGSKA (reference sequence).

This clonotype appeared a few times. The chain couples TRBV5-1 to TRBJ1-2; D perhaps matches TRBD1 (6 bases). Germline loops: CDR1 SGHRS, CDR2 YFSETQ. The CDR3 has 15 amino acids. The V end was cut by 4 bases, the J end by 5 bases, with 18 bases between. This CDR3 is CASSLTSTGTYGYTF. As DNA, the CDR3 is TGCGCCAGCAGCCTAACCTCGACAGGCACTTATGGCTACACCTTC.

Ten or more counts support this clonotype. This chain joins TRBV27 and TRBJ1-2, with D hard to call. Germline V gene lookup returns CDR1 MNHEY and CDR2 SMNVEV (reference sequence). V shed 6 bases and J shed 0 bases, with 11 bases lying between them. The CDR3 consists of 14 residues. The CDR3 DNA follows: TGTGCCAGCAGCCGCGATCTGTCTAACTATGGCTACACCTTC. Translation gives CASSRDLSNYGYTF.

This clonotype was recorded a few times. At one boundary the junction diverges from the germline segment, which might be a read error. The rearrangement links TRBV7-7 to TRBJ2-5; 10 positions agree with TRBD2. Germline lookup yields CDR1 SSHAT and CDR2 FNYEAQ (reference sequence). This CDR3 has 14 amino acids. CDR3 residues: CASIAGGLEETQYF. Here the CDR3 DNA reads TGTGCTAGCATAGCGGGGGGACTTGAAGAGACCCAGTACTTC.

This clonotype showed up many times. V is TRBV12-3 or TRBV12-4 and J is TRBJ2-5, with a tentative D call TRBD1 (6 bases). The CDR3 sequence is 14 residues long. V shed 6 bases and J shed 5 bases, with 16 bases lying between them. DNA of the CDR3: TGTGCCAGCAGCCGCCAGGGGATCAGGGAGACCCAGTACTTC. Amino acid sequence: CASSRQGIRETQYF.

The table lists this clonotype with many counts. The rearrangement links TRBV27 to TRBJ2-7; maybe TRBD2 (6 bases). CDR1 is MNHEY, CDR2 SMNVEV, per germline (reference sequence). The CDR3 covers 15 residues. The V gene lost 2 bases and the J gene lost 0 bases, with 11 bases spanning the gap. CDR3 loop: CASSLEAGNSYEQYF. The CDR3 nucleotides read TGTGCCAGCAGTTTAGAGGCGGGAAACTCCTACGAGCAGTACTTC.

The chain couples TRBV4-1 to TRBJ2-5; D gene unclear. The V end was cut by 4 bases, the J end by 5 bases, with 14 bases between. The CDR3 runs 14 residues. Looked up from germline, CDR1 is MGHRA and CDR2 is YSYEKL. The CDR3 sequence: CASSRDRSRETQYF. As DNA, the CDR3 is TGCGCCAGCAGCCGCGACCGCAGTAGGGAGACCCAGTACTTC.

This clonotype was seen ten or more times. The chain recombines TRBV12-3 or TRBV12-4 with TRBJ2-1; 10 bases line up with TRBD2. The CDR3 has 15 amino acids. The V gene end was trimmed by 6 bases and the J gene end by 10 bases; junction bases not matched to a gene: 12. The CDR3 nucleotides read TGTGCCAGCAGCCGTCAGCGGGGGGGCCTGGAAGAGCAGTTCTTC. This translates into CASSRQRGGLEEQFF.

This clonotype was recorded a few times. The gene calls are TRBV6-5 and TRBJ2-7; 10 nucleotides agree with TRBD2. The germline V gene encodes CDR1 MNHEY and CDR2 SVGAGI. This CDR3 spans 18 amino acids. V was clipped by 1 base and J by 0 bases; unmatched bases: 9. CDR3 sequence: CASSYYRPGLAISYEQYF. CDR3 coding DNA: TGTGCCAGCAGTTACTATCGACCGGGACTAGCGATCTCCTACGAGCAGTACTTC.

This clonotype was seen at least ten times. The genes are TRBV7-2 and TRBJ2-5; 8 bases are a match to TRBD1. CDR1 and CDR2 from the germline V gene are SGHTA and FQGNSA. The CDR3 has 14 amino acids. V lost 3 bases to trimming and J lost 5 bases; unmatched junction nucleotides: 5. CDR3 coding DNA: TGTGCCAGCAGCTTGACAGGGGCCGGGGAGACCCAGTACTTC. It codes for CASSLTGAGETQYF.

Many counts were recorded for this clonotype. The rearrangement links TRBV18 to TRBJ1-6; D is undetermined. The CDR3 spans 16 residues. Between the trimmed V and J ends, which lost 2 bases and 2 bases, there was a span of 10 bases. The germline V gene encodes CDR1 KGHSH and CDR2 LQKENI. The CDR3 region is CASSPTPTAYNSPLHF. The CDR3 bases are TGTGCCAGCTCACCAACACCGACGGCCTATAATTCACCCCTCCACTTT.

This clonotype was counted many times. The chain employs TRBV27 and TRBJ2-7, with D tentatively TRBD1 (6 bases). Trimming removed 4 bases from V and 1 base from J, with 11 bases in between. CDR1 is MNHEY, CDR2 SMNVEV, per germline (reference sequence). The CDR3 is made up of 14 amino acids. The CDR3 DNA is TGTGCCAGCAGTTCAGGGGAACTATCCTACGAGCAGTACTTC. As protein: CASSSGELSYEQYF.

This clonotype was observed many times. This chain links TRBV3-1 with TRBJ2-5; D unclear. This CDR3 is 12 amino acids long. Germline assignment: CDR1 LGHDT and CDR2 YNNKEL (reference sequence). V was clipped by 4 bases and J by 2 bases, with 5 bases between them. The CDR3 here is CASSRRQETQYF. CDR3 in DNA: TGTGCCAGCAGCCGGCGGCAAGAGACCCAGTACTTC.

This clonotype was counted ten times or more. V usage is TRBV9 and J usage is TRBJ2-5, with 9 bases matching TRBD2. The CDR3 covers 13 residues. The V and J ends lost 5 bases and 4 bases, in that order; junction bases with no gene match: 3. Germline V gene sequence: CDR1 SGDLS, CDR2 YYNGEE. The CDR3 bases are TGTGCCAGCAGTAGCGGGAGTGGAGAGACCCAGTACTTC. Protein sequence: CASSSGSGETQYF.

The chain recombines TRBV20-1 with TRBJ1-1; the D is unclear. Deletions cut 0 bases from V and 0 bases from J, with 11 bases between. The CDR3 consists of 15 residues. CDR1 is DFQATT, CDR2 SNEGSKA, per germline (reference sequence). The CDR3 nucleotides are TGCAGTGCTAGAGATCGATACAGTCTGAACACTGAAGCTTTCTTT. This codes for CSARDRYSLNTEAFF.

This clonotype was found many times. The chain uses TRBV30 and TRBJ2-5; 7 bases match TRBD1. The V gene's germline CDR1 is GTSNPN and CDR2 SVGIG (reference sequence). The CDR3 is 15 residues long. J gave up 4 bases and V 0 bases, and 8 bases lay outside the gene matches. The CDR3 here is CAWSVATGSGETQYF. Written as DNA, the CDR3 is TGTGCCTGGAGTGTAGCGACAGGGAGTGGAGAGACCCAGTACTTC.

This clonotype was seen ten or more times. The rearrangement links TRBV12-3 or TRBV12-4 to TRBJ1-5, with a weak D call TRBD1 (5 bases). Deletions cut 3 bases from V and 1 base from J, with 7 bases between. The CDR3 contains 14 residues. The CDR3 here is CASSFGDSNQPQHF. The CDR3, as DNA: TGTGCCAGCAGTTTCGGGGACAGCAATCAGCCCCAGCATTTT.

The chain couples TRBV7-8 to TRBJ2-5; D is ambiguous. The V gene's germline CDR1 is SGHVS and CDR2 FQNEAQ. The CDR3 is 14 residues long. V lost 5 bases to trimming and J lost 4 bases, with 14 bases between them. DNA for the CDR3: TGTGCCAGCAGCCTATCGTTCGGGTTAGAGACCCAGTACTTC. Protein product: CASSLSFGLETQYF.

The sample holds many counts of this clonotype. The chain carries TRBV5-4 and TRBJ2-7, with D possibly being TRBD2 (5 bases). The CDR3 extends over 15 amino acids. Looked up from germline, CDR1 is SGHNT and CDR2 is YYREEE (reference sequence). V shed 4 bases and J shed 2 bases, with 16 bases lying between them. CDR3 bases: TGTGCCAGCAGCCCTACACGGGATGGGGCCTACGAGCAGTACTTC. Translated, it gives CASSPTRDGAYEQYF.

The chain carries TRBV15 and TRBJ2-5, with D maybe TRBD2 (6 bases). The CDR3 runs to 16 residues. Looked up from germline, CDR1 is LNHNV and CDR2 is YYDKDF (reference sequence). The V and J ends lost 2 bases and 7 bases respectively, with 20 bases between them. The CDR3 nucleotides read TGTGCCACCAGCAGAAAAAGTACTGAGGGGAGGCGGACCCAGTACTTC. It encodes CATSRKSTEGRRTQYF.

This clonotype was counted many times. In DNA form, the CDR3 reads TGTGCCAGCAGAGAGCAGGAAGTTATGAGCAATCAGCCCCAGCATTTT. Translation gives CASREQEVMSNQPQHF. J is TRBJ1-5 and V is TRBV6-2 or TRBV6-3; D not resolved. This CDR3 region has 16 residues. Trimming pared 6 bases from V and 1 base from J, leaving 16 bases between. Germline V gene sequence: CDR1 MNHEY, CDR2 SVGEGT.

This clonotype was detected ten times or more. The gene calls are TRBV12-3 or TRBV12-4 and TRBJ2-5; the D gene is possibly TRBD1 (5 bases). Trimming removed 2 bases from V and 0 bases from J, with 10 bases in between. This CDR3 is 15 amino acids long. CDR3 nucleotides: TGTGCCAGCAGTTTATCAGGGATCAACCAAGAGACCCAGTACTTC. Its protein is CASSLSGINQETQYF.

This clonotype was recorded many times. This chain joins TRBV5-1 and TRBJ2-2; either TRBD1 or TRBD2 may fit D (5 bases each). Germline CDR1 is SGHRS and CDR2 is YFSETQ. V lost 4 bases, J lost 0 bases, and 16 bases lay in between. CDR3 length: 17 amino acids. CDR3 sequence (DNA): TGCGCCAGCAGCACAAGCTCGGGACCCACGAACACCGGGGAGCTGTTTTTT. The encoded protein is CASSTSSGPTNTGELFF.

This clonotype has a count of ten or more. The rearrangement uses TRBV28 and TRBJ1-3, with a weak D call TRBD1 (5 bases). The CDR3 is 16 residues long. Between the trimmed V and J ends, which lost 5 bases and 4 bases, there was a span of 18 bases. Germline values: CDR1 MDHEN, CDR2 SYDVKM. CDR3 sequence (DNA): TGTGCCAGCAGTACGATGGGACTGGATGTCGGAAACACCATATATTTT. Protein sequence: CASSTMGLDVGNTIYF.

In this sample, this clonotype turned up many times. The genes are TRBV3-1 and TRBJ2-5, with D hard to call. Germline-derived CDR1 and CDR2 are LGHDT and YNNKEL (reference sequence). V lost 0 bases and J lost 4, with 15 bases in between. CDR3 size: 16 residues. CDR3 DNA sequence: TGTGCCAGCAGCCAAGAGGGGTCGATAGCTTCAGAGACCCAGTACTTC. Translation gives CASSQEGSIASETQYF.